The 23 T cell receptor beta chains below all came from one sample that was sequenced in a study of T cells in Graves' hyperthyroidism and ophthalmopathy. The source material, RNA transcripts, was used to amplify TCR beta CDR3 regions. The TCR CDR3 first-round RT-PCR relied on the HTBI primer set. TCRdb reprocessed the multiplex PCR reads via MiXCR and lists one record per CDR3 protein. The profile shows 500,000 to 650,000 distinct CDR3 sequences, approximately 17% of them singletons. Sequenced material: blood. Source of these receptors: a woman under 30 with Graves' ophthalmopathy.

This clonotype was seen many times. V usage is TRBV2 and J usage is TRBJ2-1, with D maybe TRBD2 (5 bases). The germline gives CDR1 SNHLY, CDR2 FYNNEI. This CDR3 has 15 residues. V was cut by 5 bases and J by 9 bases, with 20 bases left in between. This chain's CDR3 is CASSMWVEGIGEQFF. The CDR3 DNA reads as TGTGCCAGCAGTATGTGGGTTGAGGGTATCGGTGAGCAGTTCTTC.

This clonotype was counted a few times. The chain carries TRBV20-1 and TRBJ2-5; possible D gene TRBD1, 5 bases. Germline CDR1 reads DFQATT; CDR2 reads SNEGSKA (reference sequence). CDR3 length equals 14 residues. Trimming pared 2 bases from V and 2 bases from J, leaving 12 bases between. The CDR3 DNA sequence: TGCAGTGCTAGACCCCCAGGGATACAAGAGACCCAGTACTTC. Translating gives CSARPPGIQETQYF.

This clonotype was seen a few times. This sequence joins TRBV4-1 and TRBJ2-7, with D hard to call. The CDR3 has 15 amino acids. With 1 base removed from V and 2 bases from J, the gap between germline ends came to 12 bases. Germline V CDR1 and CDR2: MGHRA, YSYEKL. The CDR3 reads CASSQVAGEPYEQYF. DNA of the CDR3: TGCGCCAGCAGCCAAGTTGCAGGAGAACCCTACGAGCAGTACTTC.

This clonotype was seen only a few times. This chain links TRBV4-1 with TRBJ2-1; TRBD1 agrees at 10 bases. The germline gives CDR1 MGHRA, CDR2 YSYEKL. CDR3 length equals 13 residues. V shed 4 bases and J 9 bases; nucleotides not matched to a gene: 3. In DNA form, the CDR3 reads TGCGCCAGCAGCCGACAGGGGGCGGCTGAGCAGTTCTTC. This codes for CASSRQGAAEQFF.

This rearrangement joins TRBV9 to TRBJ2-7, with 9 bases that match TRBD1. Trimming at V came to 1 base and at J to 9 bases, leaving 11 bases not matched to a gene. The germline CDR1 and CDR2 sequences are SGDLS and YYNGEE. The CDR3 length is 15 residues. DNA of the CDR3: TGTGCCAGCAGCGTAAAAGGGACAGGGCAAGTTTCGCAGTACTTC. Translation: CASSVKGTGQVSQYF.

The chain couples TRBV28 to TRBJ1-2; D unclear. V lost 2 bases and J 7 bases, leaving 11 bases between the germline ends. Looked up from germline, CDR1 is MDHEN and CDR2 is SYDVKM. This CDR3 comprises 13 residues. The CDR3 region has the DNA TGTGCCAGCAGTTTAGGTCAGAGGGTTGGCTACACCTTC. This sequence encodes CASSLGQRVGYTF.

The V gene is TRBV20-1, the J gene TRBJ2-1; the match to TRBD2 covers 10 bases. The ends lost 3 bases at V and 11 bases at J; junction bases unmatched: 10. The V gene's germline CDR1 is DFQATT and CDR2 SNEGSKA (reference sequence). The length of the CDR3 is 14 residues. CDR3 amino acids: CSASPSGGWDKQFF. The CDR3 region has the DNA TGCAGTGCTAGTCCTAGCGGGGGCTGGGATAAGCAGTTCTTC.

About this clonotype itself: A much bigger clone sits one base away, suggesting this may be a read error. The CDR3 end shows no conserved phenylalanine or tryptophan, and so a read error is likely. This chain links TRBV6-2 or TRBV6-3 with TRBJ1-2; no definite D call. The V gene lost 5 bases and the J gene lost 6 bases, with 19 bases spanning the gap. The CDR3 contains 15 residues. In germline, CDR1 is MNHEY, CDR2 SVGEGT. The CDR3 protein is CASSPIRGLPDGYTL. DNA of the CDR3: TGTGCCAGCAGTCCCATCCGAGGGCTTCCAGATGGCTACACCCTC.

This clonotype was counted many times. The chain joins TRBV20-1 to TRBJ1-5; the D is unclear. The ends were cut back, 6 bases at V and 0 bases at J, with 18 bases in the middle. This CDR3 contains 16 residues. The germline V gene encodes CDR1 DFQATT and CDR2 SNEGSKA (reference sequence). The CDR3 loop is CSATRLSQYSNQPQHF. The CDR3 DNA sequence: TGCAGTGCGACCCGTCTTTCCCAATATAGCAATCAGCCCCAGCATTTT.

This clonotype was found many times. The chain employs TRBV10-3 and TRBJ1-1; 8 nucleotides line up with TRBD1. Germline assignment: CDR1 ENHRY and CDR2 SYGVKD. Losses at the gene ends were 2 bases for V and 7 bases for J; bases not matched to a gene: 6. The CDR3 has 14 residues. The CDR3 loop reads CAISEQGAPYEAFF. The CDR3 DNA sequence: TGTGCCATCAGTGAGCAGGGGGCGCCTTATGAAGCTTTCTTT.

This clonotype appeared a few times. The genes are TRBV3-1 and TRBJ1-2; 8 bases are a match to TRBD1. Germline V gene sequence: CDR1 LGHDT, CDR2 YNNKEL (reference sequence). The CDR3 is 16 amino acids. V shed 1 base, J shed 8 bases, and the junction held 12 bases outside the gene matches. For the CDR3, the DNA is TGTGCCAGCAGCCAAGGATCGACAGGGGTGGATAAAGGCTACACCTTC. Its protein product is CASSQGSTGVDKGYTF.

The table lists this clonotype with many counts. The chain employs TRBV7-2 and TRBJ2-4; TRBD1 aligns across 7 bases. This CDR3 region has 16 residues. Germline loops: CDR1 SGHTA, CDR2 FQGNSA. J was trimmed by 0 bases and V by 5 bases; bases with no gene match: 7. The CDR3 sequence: CASSPWTGLAKNIQYF. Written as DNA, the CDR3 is TGTGCCAGCAGCCCGTGGACAGGATTAGCCAAAAACATTCAGTACTTC.

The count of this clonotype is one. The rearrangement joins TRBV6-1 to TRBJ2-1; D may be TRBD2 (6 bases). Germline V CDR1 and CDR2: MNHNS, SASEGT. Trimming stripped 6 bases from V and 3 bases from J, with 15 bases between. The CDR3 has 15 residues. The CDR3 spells CASRRRLVNYNEQFF. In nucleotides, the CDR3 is TGTGCCAGCAGAAGAAGACTAGTCAACTACAATGAGCAGTTCTTC.

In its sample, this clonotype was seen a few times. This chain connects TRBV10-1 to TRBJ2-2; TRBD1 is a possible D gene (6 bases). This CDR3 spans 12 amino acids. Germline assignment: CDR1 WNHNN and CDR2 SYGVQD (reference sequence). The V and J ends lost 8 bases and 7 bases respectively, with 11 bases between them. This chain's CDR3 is CASRGQFGELFF. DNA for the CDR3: TGCGCCAGCCGCGGACAGTTCGGGGAGCTGTTTTTT.

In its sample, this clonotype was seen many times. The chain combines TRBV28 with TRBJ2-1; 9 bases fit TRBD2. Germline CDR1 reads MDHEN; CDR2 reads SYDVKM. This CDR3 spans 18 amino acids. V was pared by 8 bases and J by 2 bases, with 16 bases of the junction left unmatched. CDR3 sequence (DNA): TGTGCCAGCGGTAAAGAAATTAGCGGGAGTGGGACCTACAATGAGCAGTTCTTC. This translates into CASGKEISGSGTYNEQFF.

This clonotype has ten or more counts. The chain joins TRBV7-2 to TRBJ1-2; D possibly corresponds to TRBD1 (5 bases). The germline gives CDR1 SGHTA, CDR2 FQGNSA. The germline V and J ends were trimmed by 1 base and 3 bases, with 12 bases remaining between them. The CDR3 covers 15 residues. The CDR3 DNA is TGTGCCAGCAGCTTAGGGGCAGGGTACGACTATGGCTACACCTTC. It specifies CASSLGAGYDYGYTF.

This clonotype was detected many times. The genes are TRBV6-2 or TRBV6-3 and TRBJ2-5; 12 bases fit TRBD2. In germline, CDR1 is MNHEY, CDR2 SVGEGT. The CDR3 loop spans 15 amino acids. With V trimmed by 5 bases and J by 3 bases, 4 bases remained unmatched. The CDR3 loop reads CASSTRTSGKETQYF. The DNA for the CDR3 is TGTGCCAGCAGTACCCGGACTAGCGGGAAAGAGACCCAGTACTTC.

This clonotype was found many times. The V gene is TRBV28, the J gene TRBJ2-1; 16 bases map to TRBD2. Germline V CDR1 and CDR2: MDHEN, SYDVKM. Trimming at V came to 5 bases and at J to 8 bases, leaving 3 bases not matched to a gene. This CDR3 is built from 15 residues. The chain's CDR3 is CASSAGTSGRDEQFF. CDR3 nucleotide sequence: TGTGCCAGCAGTGCCGGGACTAGCGGGAGGGATGAGCAGTTCTTC.

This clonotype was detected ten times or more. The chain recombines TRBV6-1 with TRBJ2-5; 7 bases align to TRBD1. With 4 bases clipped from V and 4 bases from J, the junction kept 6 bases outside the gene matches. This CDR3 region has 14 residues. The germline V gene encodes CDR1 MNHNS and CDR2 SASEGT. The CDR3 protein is CASSATGVVETQYF. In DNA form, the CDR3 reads TGTGCCAGCAGTGCTACAGGGGTCGTAGAGACCCAGTACTTC.

This CDR3 reads CATSRETGPGELFF. CDR3 DNA: TGTGCCACCAGCAGAGAGACAGGGCCCGGGGAGCTGTTTTTT. This chain joins TRBV15 and TRBJ2-2; TRBD1 agrees at 7 bases. V was pared by 0 bases and J by 6 bases, with 1 base of the junction left unmatched. CDR1 and CDR2 (germline): LNHNV, YYDKDF (reference sequence). There are 14 residues in the CDR3.

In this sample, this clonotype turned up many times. The DNA for the CDR3 is TGTGCCTCGGAATCGGACAGCGATTACGAGCAGTACTTC. Translation gives CASESDSDYEQYF. This rearrangement joins TRBV28 to TRBJ2-7; D might be TRBD1 (6 bases). The CDR3 consists of 13 residues. Germline V gene sequence: CDR1 MDHEN, CDR2 SYDVKM. The V end lost 11 bases, the J end lost 4 bases, and 18 bases lay between the germline ends.

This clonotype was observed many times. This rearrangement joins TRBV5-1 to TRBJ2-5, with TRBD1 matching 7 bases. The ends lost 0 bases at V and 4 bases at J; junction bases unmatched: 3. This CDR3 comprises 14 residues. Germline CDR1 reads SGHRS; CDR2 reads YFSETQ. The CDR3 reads CASSLETGRETQYF. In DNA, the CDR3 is TGCGCCAGCAGCTTGGAGACAGGGAGAGAGACCCAGTACTTC.

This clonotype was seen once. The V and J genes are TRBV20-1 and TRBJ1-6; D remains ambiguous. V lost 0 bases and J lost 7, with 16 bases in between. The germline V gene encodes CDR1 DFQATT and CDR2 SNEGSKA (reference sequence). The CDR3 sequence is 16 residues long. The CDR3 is CSARDVAALSNSPLHF. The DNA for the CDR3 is TGCAGTGCTAGAGATGTGGCGGCCCTATCCAATTCACCCCTCCACTTT.